This record looks at one TCR beta chain sequence and its context. What it binds is unknown. V was pared by 4 bases and J by 4 bases, with 12 bases between. This CDR3 comprises 13 residues. The germline CDR1 and CDR2 sequences are SGHNT and YYREEE (reference sequence). The source of the sample is a study of cytomegalovirus exposure and HLA in healthy donors. Study outcomes and limitations: Later analysis showed TCR association rates varying by HLA locus, highest for DRB1 and lowest for HLA-C. According to the study, 180 or so TCR beta chains were cytomegalovirus-associated. An assumption of roughly uniform sequencing depth across donors underlay the presence/absence analyses.

PCR involved 60 Vbeta and 13 Jbeta primers. Per the authors' pipeline: Roughly 11 million of the roughly 77 million unique TCR beta chains counted in a later analysis were shared. This table comes from immunoSEQ multiplex PCR, and its TCRdb copy is limited to in-frame clones, with some not included. That table is the source of V, J and clone size, and D and trimming were worked out from the DNA. The table for this sample gives about 74,000 clones. The genes are TRBV5-4 and TRBJ2-7; possible D gene TRBD1, 6 bases. The sample taken for sequencing was PBMCs. The TCR was taken from a female donor in good health and CMV-seropositive. This CDR3 is CASSPGHHYEQYF. The CDR3 DNA is TGTGCCAGCAGCCCGGGACACCATTACGAGCAGTACTTC. Combining the CDR3 with reference TRBV5-4 and TRBJ2-7 gives the whole variable domain ETGVTQSPTHLIKTRGQQVTLRCSSQSGHNTVSWYQQALGQGPQFIFQYYREEENGRGNFPPRFSGLQFPNYSSELNVNALELDDSALYLCASSPGHHYEQYFGPGTRLTVT.